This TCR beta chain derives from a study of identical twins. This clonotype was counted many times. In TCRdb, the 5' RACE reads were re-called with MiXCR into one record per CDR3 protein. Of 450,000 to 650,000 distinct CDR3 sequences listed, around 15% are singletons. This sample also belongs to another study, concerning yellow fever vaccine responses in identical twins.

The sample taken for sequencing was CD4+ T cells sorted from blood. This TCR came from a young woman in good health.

CDR3 loop: CASRRLETQYF. The CDR3 DNA follows: TGTGCCAGCAGAAGATTGGAGACCCAGTACTTC. The V call is TRBV12-3 or TRBV12-4, the J call TRBJ2-5; D unclear. The V and J ends lost 6 bases and 5 bases respectively, with 7 bases between them. The CDR3 contains 11 residues.